This entry lists 8 T cell receptor beta chains sequenced from one sample in a study of post-analysis software for immune sequencing data. Antigens of these TCRs are unknown. Regarding the study as a whole: Among roughly five TRBV segments more frequent in patients than controls were TRBV5-6, TRBV5-1 and TRBV20-1.

Each TCR beta cDNA library carried unique molecular identifiers. TCRdb fed the PCR reads into MiXCR, producing one record per CDR3 protein. The sample lists 450,000 or so distinct CDR3 sequences, around 40% occurring once. Sequenced input: blood. The receptors come from a girl aged 10-17 years with multiple sclerosis.

The chain combines TRBV27 with TRBJ2-7, with 10 bases fitting TRBD2. V was clipped by 3 bases and J by 4 bases; unmatched bases: 6. CDR1 and CDR2 (germline): MNHEY, SMNVEV (reference sequence). This CDR3 spans 15 amino acids. The CDR3 DNA sequence: TGTGCCAGCAGTTTCTCACTAGCGGGATTATACGAGCAGTACTTC. It yields the protein CASSFSLAGLYEQYF.

The rearrangement links TRBV28 to TRBJ2-5; no definite D call. In germline, CDR1 is MDHEN, CDR2 SYDVKM. V was trimmed by 1 base and J by 5 bases, leaving 11 bases between them. The CDR3 contains 14 residues. CDR3 sequence (DNA): TGTGCCAGCAGTTTATCGCGACCGACGGAGACCCAGTACTTC. Amino acid sequence: CASSLSRPTETQYF.

This clonotype has just a few counts. The chain uses TRBV10-3 and TRBJ1-5; possibly TRBD1 for D (6 bases). Trimming cost V 4 bases and J 7 bases, with 11 bases left between them. Germline CDR1 ENHRY, CDR2 SYGVKD. CDR3 length: 13 amino acids. Written as DNA, the CDR3 is TGTGCCATCAGTGTGGCAGGGGTACAGCCCCAGCATTTT. Translation gives CAISVAGVQPQHF.

As to this clonotype: The junction departs from the called germline gene at one end, perhaps through a read error. V is TRBV4-1 and J is TRBJ2-1; TRBD2 matches 7 bases. From germline, CDR1 is MGHRA and CDR2 YSYEKL. The CDR3 sequence is 15 residues long. The CDR3 nucleotides read TGCACCAGCAGCCACCCGGGGCGGGAGAAGAATGAGCAGTTCTTC. It yields the protein CTSSHPGREKNEQFF.

The count of this clonotype is one. The V call is TRBV5-1, the J call TRBJ1-2; D is perhaps TRBD1 (6 bases). The CDR3 runs to 12 residues. CDR1 is SGHRS and CDR2 is YFSETQ in the germline V gene. Trimming stripped 7 bases from V and 7 bases from J, with 14 bases between. The CDR3 reads CASGGTGLGYTF. The CDR3 DNA follows: TGCGCCAGCGGGGGAACAGGGCTTGGCTACACCTTC.

Points on this clonotype: The junction departs from germline at one end; a sequencing error may be responsible. This chain connects TRBV15 to TRBJ2-2; TRBD2 matches at 8 bases. Germline lookup yields CDR1 LNHNV and CDR2 YYDKDF (reference sequence). The CDR3 spans 14 residues. CDR3 nucleotides: TGTACCACCAGCGTGGCGGGAGGCACCGGGGAGCTGTTTTTT. Protein sequence: CTTSVAGGTGELFF. The full variable domain, rest sourced from reference TRBV15 and TRBJ2-2, is DAMVIQNPRYQVTQFGKPVTLSCSQTLNHNVMYWYQQKSSQAPKLLFHYYDKDFNNEADTPDNFQSRRPNTSFCFLDIRSPGLGDTAMYLCTTSVAGGTGELFFGEGSRLTVL.

This clonotype was observed a handful of times. The chain links TRBV5-1 to TRBJ2-7; D may match TRBD1 or TRBD2 (5 bases each). The CDR3 has 13 amino acids. Germline values: CDR1 SGHRS, CDR2 YFSETQ. Between the trimmed V and J ends, which lost 2 bases and 3 bases, there was a span of 9 bases. CDR3 nucleotide sequence: TGCGCCAGCAGCTTTTATGGGGGCTACGAGCAGTACTTC. It translates to CASSFYGGYEQYF.

The genes are TRBV12-3 or TRBV12-4 and TRBJ2-7, with D hard to call. The V and J ends lost 3 bases and 3 bases respectively, with 15 bases between them. The CDR3 is 15 residues long. CDR3 nucleotide sequence: TGTGCCAGCAGTTTTGATAGGACCAAAATCTACGAGCAGTACTTC. Translating it yields CASSFDRTKIYEQYF.